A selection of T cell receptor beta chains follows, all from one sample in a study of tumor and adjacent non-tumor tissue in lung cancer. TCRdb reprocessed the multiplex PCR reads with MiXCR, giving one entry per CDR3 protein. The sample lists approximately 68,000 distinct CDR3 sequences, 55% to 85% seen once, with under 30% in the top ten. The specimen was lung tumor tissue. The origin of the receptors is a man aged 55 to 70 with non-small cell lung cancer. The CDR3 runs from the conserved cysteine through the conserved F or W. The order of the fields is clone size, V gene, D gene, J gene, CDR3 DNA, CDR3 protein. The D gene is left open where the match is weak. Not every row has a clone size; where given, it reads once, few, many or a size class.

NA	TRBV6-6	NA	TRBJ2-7	TGTGCCAGTACTTACCCATCGGACGCCTTGGAGCAGTACTTC	CASTYPSDALEQYF
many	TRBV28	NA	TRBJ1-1	TGTGCCAGCATCGGAGGGTTAATCACTGAAGCTTTCTTT	CASIGGLITEAFF
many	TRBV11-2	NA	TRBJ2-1	TGTGCCAGCAGCTTAGGCGGAGGAGAGGATGAGCAGTTCTTC	CASSLGGGEDEQFF
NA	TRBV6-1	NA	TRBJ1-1	TGTGCCAGCAATAAACTACAGGGGAACACTGAAGCTTTCTTT	CASNKLQGNTEAFF
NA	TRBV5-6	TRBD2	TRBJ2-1	TGTGCCAGCAGCTTGGGGACTAGTGGGAGGAGCTCCTACATTGAGCAGTTCTTC	CASSLGTSGRSSYIEQFF
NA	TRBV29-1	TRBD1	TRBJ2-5	TGCAGCGCCAGGACAGGGGGCAACCCAGTGACCCAGTACTTC	CSARTGGNPVTQYF
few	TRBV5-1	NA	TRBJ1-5	TGCGCCAGCAGCCTCGTGGGGGGTAATGGCAATCAGCCCCAGCATTTT	CASSLVGGNGNQPQHF
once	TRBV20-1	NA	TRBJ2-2	TGCAGTGCTAGACTAGCGTTGACCTTGGAGCTGTTTTTT	CSARLALTLELFF
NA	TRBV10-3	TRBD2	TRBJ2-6	TGTGCCATCAGTGAACATGGGACTAGTGGAAGGGACACTGGGGCCAACGTCCTAACTTTC	CAISEHGTSGRDTGANVLTF
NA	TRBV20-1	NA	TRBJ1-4	TGCAGTGCTAGACGGGGAGCTGAAAAACTGTTTTTT	CSARRGAEKLFF
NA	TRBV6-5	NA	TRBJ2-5	TGCGCCAGCAGTTACCACGGACTGCAACAAGAGATCCAGTACTTT	CASSYHGLQQEIQYF
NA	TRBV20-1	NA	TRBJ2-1	TGCAATGCCCACCCGACTCACAACTCCTACAATGAGCAGTTCTTC	CNAHPTHNSYNEQFF
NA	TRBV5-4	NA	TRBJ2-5	TGTGCCAGCAGTTTGGAATTAGCAGACCAAGAGACCCTGTACTTC	CASSLELADQETLYF
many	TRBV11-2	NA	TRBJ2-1	TGTGCCAGCAGCTTAGATGGGGGGCTCTACAATGAGCAGTTCTTC	CASSLDGGLYNEQFF
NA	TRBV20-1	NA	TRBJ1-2	TGCAATGCTAGAGGAGACACCTACGCTGGCTACATCTTC	CNARGDTYAGYIF
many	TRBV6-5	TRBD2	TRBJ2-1	TGTGCCAGCAGTTACCCTTCTAGCGGGAGGGCCGATGAGCAGCTCTTC	CASSYPSSGRADEQLF
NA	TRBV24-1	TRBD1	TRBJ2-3	TGTGCCACCAGTGATTTCGTCAGGGGGTCCACAGATACGCAGTATTTT	CATSDFVRGSTDTQYF
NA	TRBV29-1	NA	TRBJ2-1	TGCAGCGTTCAGGGGGGCCTGTGCTACGATGAGCAGTTCTTC	CSVQGGLCYDEQFF
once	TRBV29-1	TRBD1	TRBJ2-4	TGCAGCGCTTGGGACAGGGTAAACATTCAGTACTTC	CSAWDRVNIQYF
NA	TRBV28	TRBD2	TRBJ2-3	TGTGTCAGCGGCCTTGGCGGGAGCTACACAGATACGCAGTATTTT	CVSGLGGSYTDTQYF
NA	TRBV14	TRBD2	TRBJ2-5	TGTGCCAGGATCCGCTGGACTAGCTGGAGGCAAGATACCCAGTACTTT	CARIRWTSWRQDTQYF
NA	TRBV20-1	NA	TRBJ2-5	TGCAGTGCTAGAGACCCTAGCGAGAGCTGGGAGACCCAGTACTTC	CSARDPSESWETQYF
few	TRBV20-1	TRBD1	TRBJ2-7	TGCAGTGCTTCCACAGGGGGCGGCGAACGGTACTTC	CSASTGGGERYF
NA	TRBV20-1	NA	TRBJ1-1	TGCAGTACTAGAGAAGGGAGCACTGAAGCTTTCTTT	CSTREGSTEAFF
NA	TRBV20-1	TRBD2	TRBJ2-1	TGCAGTGCTCCGGGACTAACGGTCCTGGACTCGGATGAGCAGTTCTTC	CSAPGLTVLDSDEQFF
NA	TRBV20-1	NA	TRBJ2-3	TGCCATGCTACCGCTAGCACAGATACGCAGTATTTT	CHATASTDTQYF
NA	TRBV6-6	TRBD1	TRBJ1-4	TGTGCCAGCAGTTACCGTGGACAGGGGCGAACAACTGATGAAAAACTGTTTTTT	CASSYRGQGRTTDEKLFF
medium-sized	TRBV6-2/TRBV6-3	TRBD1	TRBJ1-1	TGTGCCAGCAGAACCACAGGGGCTGAAGCTTTCTTT	CASRTTGAEAFF
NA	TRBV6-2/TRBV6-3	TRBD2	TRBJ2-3	TGTGCCAGCGGTTCCCTTGAGGCGGGAGCCACAGTTACGCAGTATTTT	CASGSLEAGATVTQYF
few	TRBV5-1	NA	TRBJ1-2	TGCGCCAGCAGCGAGGACGGAGTTAGAAAGGGGGTCTATGGCTACACCTTC	CASSEDGVRKGVYGYTF
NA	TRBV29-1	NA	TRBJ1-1	TGCAGCGCCTCGGTAGGGAGGGACACTGAAGCTATCTTT	CSASVGRDTEAIF
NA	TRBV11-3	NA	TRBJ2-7	TGTGCCAGCATCTTAGGAATTGGGACGGGTAACTATGAGCAGTACTTC	CASILGIGTGNYEQYF
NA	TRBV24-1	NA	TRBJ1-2	TGTGCCATCAGTGGCTGGGGGAACTATGGCTACACCTTC	CAISGWGNYGYTF
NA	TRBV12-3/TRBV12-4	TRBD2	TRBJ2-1	TGTGTCAGCTGTTTCCCTCAGCGGGACTACAATGAGCAGATCTTC	CVSCFPQRDYNEQIF
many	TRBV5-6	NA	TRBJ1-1	TGTGCCAGCAGCCCAGGGGCTCTGAACACTGAAGCTTTCTTT	CASSPGALNTEAFF
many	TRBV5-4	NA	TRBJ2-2	TGTGCCAGCAGCTTGGGAGTCGAGAGGAACACCGGGGAGCTGTTTTTT	CASSLGVERNTGELFF
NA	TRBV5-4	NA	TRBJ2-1	TGTGCCAGCAGCTTGGGACAGGAGCGCTACAATGAGCAGCTCTTC	CASSLGQERYNEQLF